This TCR beta chain was identified in a study of blood T cell repertoires in COVID-19 (dated by TCRdb to about 2020). Looking at the study overall: Collaborator samples came from the United States, Italy and Spain and covered acute and convalescent phases of COVID-19. Samples came from the ongoing ImmuneRACE study (first 160 participants) plus 1,254 subjects from 6 global collaborators. The material from the prospective study consisted of cDNA or gDNA derived from T cells, B-cell-depleted T cells, or PBMCs. HLA class I and class II types, where available, came from metadata supplied by the sample provider rather than from assay-based typing. Nearly every sample came with metadata listing a de-identified subject ID, COVID-19 status, age in years and sex. The dataset comprised deeply sampled blood TCRbeta repertoires from subjects exposed to, actively infected with, or recovered from COVID-19. The repertoires were released in a freely available public database intended as a resource for research on the immune response to SARS-CoV-2. The investigation overall reported the following: The quantity of clinical and demographic metadata differed by source and by participant and was supplied without curation.

The immunoSEQ Assay, a bias-controlled multiplex PCR, was used to amplify TCRbeta CDR3 regions from genomic DNA. In the source study's methods: Within the assay, amplification of reference gene primers was used to estimate how many nucleated cells each sample contained. To quantify the absolute abundance of each unique TCRbeta CDR3 rearrangement, sequence reads were collapsed and filtered. For each sample, productive Simpson clonality was calculated as the square root of Simpson's diversity index across productive rearrangements. Drawn from immuneACCESS, this table holds only the in-frame rearrangements with V and J called that TCRdb kept. Clones are partly lost; checked studies trace under half to an unresolved V gene and leave the rest unexplained. D and trimming were read from the DNA, whereas the V and J calls and clone size are those reported in that table. This sample comprises over 85,000 clones, about 87% of them detected only once. The ten top clones hold around 4.3% of the sample.

The CDR3 contains 12 residues, cysteine and phenylalanine counted. The CDR3 DNA has 36 bases and is translated from base 1. From the germline V gene, CDR1 is SGHDN and CDR2 is FVKESK. Worth noting for this clone: The specificity of this receptor is unknown. An end of the junction differs from the germline gene, which may be a read error.

In Seattle, one collaborating source enrolled patients while the infection was active and tracked those patients longitudinally over the course of disease. Collaborating institutions collected whole blood in K2EDTA tubes following their own protocols. For TCRbeta analysis, collaborator samples were shipped as frozen whole blood, as isolated PBMCs, or as DNA extracted from either sample type. The sample was peripheral blood. This TCR was recovered from a human donor with COVID-19, enrolled during active disease. The donor label of this sample is uncertain. The sequence joins TRBV14 to TRBJ2-1; TRBD1 could be the D gene, as 5 bases match. The CDR3 amino acid sequence is: CASSQGRAQRVF. The DNA is as follows: TGTGCCAGCAGCCAGGGGCGAGCGCAAAGGGTCTTC.